A single sample is the source of the 31 T cell receptor beta chains below, sequenced in a study of human T cells and chemical hapten exposure. Noted time point: patch test 2, 6 weeks after DPC sensitization. Treatment described: therapeutic diphenylcyclopropenone sensitization with weekly scalp DPC. TCRdb reprocessed the RACE reads with MiXCR, giving one entry per CDR3 protein. Of 100,000 or so distinct CDR3 sequences in the sample, 9.3% were seen once. The sample consisted of whole blood, taken in connection with sensitization to the hapten diphenylcyclopropenone (DPC). The receptors shown here come from a woman aged 40 to 50 with alopecia areata. Some clones in this sample may be carry-over from other donors' samples.

This clonotype was counted at least ten times. The chain combines TRBV5-4 with TRBJ2-3; D is unclear. The CDR3 covers 16 residues. Trimming took 0 bases from V and 2 from J, leaving 13 bases between them. Germline CDR1 reads SGHNT; CDR2 reads YYREEE (reference sequence). This chain's CDR3 is CASSLVVEPSTDTQYF. Written as DNA, the CDR3 is TGTGCCAGCAGCTTGGTAGTGGAGCCGTCCACAGATACGCAGTATTTT.

The chain recombines TRBV5-5 with TRBJ2-5, with D uncertain. Trimming pared 3 bases from V and 2 bases from J, leaving 11 bases between. The germline V gene encodes CDR1 SGHKS and CDR2 YYEKEE (reference sequence). This CDR3 spans 14 amino acids. As DNA, the CDR3 is TGTGCCAGCAGCTCCCCCGGCCCTCAAGAGACCCAGTACTTC. Residues: CASSSPGPQETQYF. Full variable domain (remainder filled in from reference TRBV5-5 and TRBJ2-5): DAGVTQSPTHLIKTRGQQVTLRCSPISGHKSVSWYQQVLGQGPQFIFQYYEKEERGRGNFPDRFSARQFPNYSSELNVNALLLGDSALYLCASSSPGPQETQYFGPGTRLLVL.

The chain has TRBV4-2 and TRBJ1-1; tentative D call: TRBD1 (5 bases). V was trimmed by 0 bases and J by 7 bases, leaving 12 bases between them. Germline CDR1 LGHNA, CDR2 YNFKEQ. CDR3 length: 14 residues. CDR3 bases: TGTGCCAGCAGCCAAGATCCCTCGGGGGGTGAAGCTTTCTTT. Translating gives CASSQDPSGGEAFF.

V gene TRBV5-1 combines with J gene TRBJ2-3; D remains ambiguous. The CDR3 totals 12 residues. The germline CDR1 and CDR2 sequences are SGHRS and YFSETQ. V lost 1 base and J 6 bases, leaving 6 bases between the germline ends. The CDR3 bases are TGCGCCAGCAGCTTGTTAGGTGATACGCAGTATTTT. This sequence encodes CASSLLGDTQYF.

The table lists this clonotype with a few counts. V and J are TRBV6-2 or TRBV6-3 and TRBJ2-7; 8 bases are a match to TRBD1. V lost 5 bases, J lost 2 bases, and 11 bases stayed unmatched. The CDR3 contains 16 residues. The germline gives CDR1 MNHEY, CDR2 SVGEGT. This CDR3 is CASSPPGTGNPYEQYF. In nucleotides, the CDR3 is TGTGCCAGCAGTCCCCCCGGGACAGGCAACCCCTACGAGCAGTACTTC.

This clonotype was counted ten times or more. This chain links TRBV29-1 with TRBJ2-5, with 12 bases matching TRBD2. The CDR3 loop spans 16 amino acids. The trim removed 7 bases at V and 5 bases at J, leaving 14 bases unmatched. CDR1 SQVTM and CDR2 ANQGSEA come from the germline V gene. CDR3 sequence reads: CSGRTSGKPGRETQYF. CDR3 in DNA: TGCAGCGGGCGGACTAGCGGGAAGCCCGGTAGGGAGACCCAGTACTTC.

In its sample, this clonotype was seen many times. The V gene is TRBV6-2 or TRBV6-3, the J gene TRBJ1-1, with a weak D call TRBD1 (5 bases). CDR3 length: 14 amino acids. Trimming shortened V by 5 bases and J by 6 bases, and 16 bases separated the two germline ends. In germline, CDR1 is MNHEY, CDR2 SVGEGT. The CDR3 nucleotides are TGTGCCAGCAGTACGGGGGGGGAGTTCTCTGAAGCTTTCTTT. As protein: CASSTGGEFSEAFF.

This clonotype was detected many times. The chain couples TRBV9 to TRBJ2-7; D is unresolved. Between the trimmed V and J ends, which lost 4 bases and 4 bases, there was a span of 6 bases. Germline V CDR1 and CDR2: SGDLS, YYNGEE. The CDR3 is 11 amino acids. CDR3 in DNA: TGTGCCAGCAGCTCCATTTACGAGCAGTACTTC. Translated, it gives CASSSIYEQYF.

In its sample, this clonotype was seen many times. V usage is TRBV20-1 and J usage is TRBJ2-1; 7 bases fit TRBD2. Germline V gene data show CDR1 as DFQATT and CDR2 as SNEGSKA (reference sequence). The V and J ends lost 6 bases and 0 bases, in that order; junction bases with no gene match: 8. This CDR3 has 15 amino acids. CDR3 DNA: TGCAGTGCACCCCTAGCGGACCTCTCCTACAATGAGCAGTTCTTC. Translation gives CSAPLADLSYNEQFF.

The V call is TRBV12-3 or TRBV12-4, the J call TRBJ2-2, with TRBD1 matching 8 bases. Germline trimming cut 5 bases from V and 6 bases from J; bases unmatched to any gene: 5. The CDR3 has 14 residues. CDR3 region: CASSLRTGSGELFF. DNA for the CDR3: TGTGCCAGCAGTCTGCGGACAGGGTCCGGGGAGCTGTTTTTT.

This clonotype came up many times. The chain combines TRBV28 with TRBJ1-1; D is ambiguous. V was clipped by 7 bases and J by 3 bases, with 12 bases between them. Germline CDR1 is MDHEN and CDR2 is SYDVKM. This CDR3 contains 13 residues. CDR3 nucleotide sequence: TGTGCCAGCACCGAAAGGACGCACACTGAAGCTTTCTTT. Protein product: CASTERTHTEAFF.

This clonotype has only a few counts. CDR3: CASSSRQGNPYEQYF. CDR3 sequence (DNA): TGTGCCAGCAGCAGTAGACAGGGGAACCCCTACGAGCAGTACTTC. The chain links TRBV5-4 to TRBJ2-7; TRBD1 matches 8 bases. Germline V gene data show CDR1 as SGHNT and CDR2 as YYREEE (reference sequence). V was clipped by 4 bases and J by 2 bases; unmatched bases: 8. The CDR3 has 15 residues. The variable domain in full, with the rest retrieved from reference TRBV5-4 and TRBJ2-7, is ETGVTQSPTHLIKTRGQQVTLRCSSQSGHNTVSWYQQALGQGPQFIFQYYREEENGRGNFPPRFSGLQFPNYSSELNVNALELDDSALYLCASSSRQGNPYEQYFGPGTRLTVT.

Details on this clonotype: A read error may explain this, as a much larger clone is one base away. The V and J genes are TRBV27 and TRBJ2-7; D could derive from TRBD1 or TRBD2 (6 bases each). The CDR3 consists of 15 residues. Trimming pared 4 bases from V and 1 base from J, leaving 14 bases between. Germline-derived CDR1 and CDR2 are MNHEY and SMNVEV (reference sequence). The DNA of the CDR3 is TGTGCCAGCAGTTCAGGAGGGCAGGGGTCCTACGAGCAGTACTTC. The encoded protein is CASSSGGQGSYEQYF.

As concerns this clonotype: Since a much larger clone is just one base distant, this may be a read error. This chain links TRBV20-1 with TRBJ2-1; 9 bases agree with TRBD1. The CDR3 is 14 residues long. Germline CDR1 DFQATT, CDR2 SNEGSKA (reference sequence). The CDR3 is CSAGTRQGVNELFF. For the CDR3, the DNA is TGCAGTGCTGGGACCCGACAGGGGGTCAATGAGCTGTTCTTC.

This clonotype has a count of ten or more. The chain links TRBV28 to TRBJ1-5; possibly TRBD1 for D (5 bases). This CDR3 has 15 amino acids. The germline V gene encodes CDR1 MDHEN and CDR2 SYDVKM. V shed 8 bases and J shed 0 bases, with 14 bases lying between them. For the CDR3, the DNA is TGTGCCAGCCGGGGACCCGCCTATAGCAATCAGCCCCAGCATTTT. Its translation: CASRGPAYSNQPQHF.

The CDR3 reads CASRRTGGGYEQYF. The CDR3 DNA follows: TGTGCCAGCAGGCGAACAGGGGGTGGGTACGAGCAGTACTTC. V is TRBV2 and J is TRBJ2-7, with 8 nucleotides matching TRBD1. CDR3 size: 14 residues. V lost 6 bases and J lost 4; bases outside the gene matches: 8. Germline V gene lookup returns CDR1 SNHLY and CDR2 FYNNEI.

This clonotype was counted a few times. The V and J genes are TRBV4-2 and TRBJ2-5, with 9 nucleotides matching TRBD2. CDR1 and CDR2 (germline): LGHNA, YNFKEQ. V trimming: 4 bases; J trimming: 2 bases; junction bases outside the gene matches: 14. The CDR3 spans 18 residues. CDR3 coding DNA: TGTGCCAGCAGCCGCCAGGGCGGGAGGGCCTGGGGACAAGAGACCCAGTACTTC. Translated: CASSRQGGRAWGQETQYF.

This clonotype was observed a handful of times. The chain joins TRBV2 to TRBJ2-1; TRBD2 matches at 9 bases. Germline V lookup: CDR1 SNHLY, CDR2 FYNNEI. After removal of 4 bases from V and 4 bases from J, the junction contained 5 bases not matched to a gene. This CDR3 region has 15 residues. Here the CDR3 DNA reads TGTGCCAGCAGTGTTCTAGCGGGGCTTTACAATGAGCAGTTCTTC. It codes for CASSVLAGLYNEQFF. Variable domain in full (rest from reference TRBV2 and TRBJ2-1): EPEVTQTPSHQVTQMGQEVILRCVPISNHLYFYWYRQILGQKVEFLVSFYNNEISEKSEIFDDQFSVERPDGSNFTLKIRSTKLEDSAMYFCASSVLAGLYNEQFFGPGTRLTVL.

In this sample, this clonotype turned up many times. The gene calls are TRBV4-2 and TRBJ2-2, with TRBD1 as a possible D gene (5 bases). From germline, CDR1 is LGHNA and CDR2 YNFKEQ. V was shortened by 5 bases and J by 0 bases, with 16 bases between the two germline ends. This CDR3 has 17 residues. The CDR3 protein is CASSLPPAGTNTGELFF. The DNA for the CDR3 is TGTGCCAGCAGCTTACCCCCGGCAGGGACGAACACCGGGGAGCTGTTTTTT.

This clonotype has more than one count but fewer than ten. The chain recombines TRBV7-2 with TRBJ2-1, with TRBD2 matching over 7 bases. J gave up 10 bases and V 2 bases, and 8 bases lay outside the gene matches. The germline V gene encodes CDR1 SGHTA and CDR2 FQGNSA. This CDR3 has 14 residues. CDR3 sequence (DNA): TGTGCCAGCAGCTTATACCGGGGGAGGGAGGAGCAGTTCTTC. It encodes CASSLYRGREEQFF.

The chain couples TRBV11-2 to TRBJ2-3, with TRBD2 matching over 7 bases. V shed 5 bases and J 0 bases; nucleotides not matched to a gene: 5. The CDR3 consists of 15 residues. Germline CDR1 reads SGHAT; CDR2 reads FQNNGV. The CDR3 nucleotides read TGTGCCAGCAGCCTTGGGACTACCAGCACAGATACGCAGTATTTT. It encodes CASSLGTTSTDTQYF.

This clonotype has just a few counts. This rearrangement joins TRBV11-1 to TRBJ2-2; 8 positions match TRBD1. The CDR3 contains 18 residues. Germline CDR1 reads SGHAT; CDR2 reads FQDESV (reference sequence). Unmatched junction bases numbered 14, after V lost 4 bases and J lost 4 bases. The CDR3 DNA reads as TGTGCCAGCAGCTCGACGCAACTGAGACAGGGGACCACCGGGGAGCTGTTTTTT. It encodes CASSSTQLRQGTTGELFF.

A few counts support this clonotype. One end of the junction does not line up with germline, which may come from a read error. This rearrangement joins TRBV7-7 to TRBJ2-5, with 8 bases that match TRBD2. The CDR3 covers 15 residues. Germline V gene lookup returns CDR1 SSHAT and CDR2 FNYEAQ (reference sequence). CDR3 region: CASSLTAGVQETQYF. The CDR3, as DNA: TGTGCTAGCAGCTTAACAGCGGGAGTCCAAGAGACCCAGTACTTC.

This rearrangement joins TRBV5-4 to TRBJ2-7; weak D call: TRBD2 (6 bases). From germline, CDR1 is SGHNT and CDR2 YYREEE (reference sequence). With 4 bases removed from V and 2 bases from J, the gap between germline ends came to 10 bases. CDR3 length: 13 amino acids. The CDR3 nucleotides are TGTGCCAGCAGCGGGGGGTCTCCCTACGAGCAGTACTTC. It translates to CASSGGSPYEQYF.

A few counts support this clonotype. The genes are TRBV6-1 and TRBJ1-1; D is uncertain. The CDR3 covers 15 residues. Germline values: CDR1 MNHNS, CDR2 SASEGT. Trimming pared 5 bases from V and 0 bases from J, leaving 13 bases between. CDR3 in DNA: TGTGCCAGCAGTCGAGCCAGGCAGCTGAACACTGAAGCTTTCTTT. It codes for CASSRARQLNTEAFF.

J is TRBJ2-1 and V is TRBV6-4; 8 nucleotides agree with TRBD2. Germline CDR1 reads MRHNA; CDR2 reads SNTAGT. Unmatched junction bases numbered 7, after V lost 3 bases and J lost 6 bases. The CDR3 extends over 15 amino acids. The CDR3 region has the DNA TGTGCCAGCAGTGAGGCAGCGGGAGATGGCAATGAGCAGTTCTTC. Translating gives CASSEAAGDGNEQFF.

The chain combines TRBV28 with TRBJ1-2; D gene unclear. Germline V lookup: CDR1 MDHEN, CDR2 SYDVKM. The CDR3 is made up of 12 amino acids. The V end lost 5 bases, the J end lost 2 bases, and 6 bases lay between the germline ends. The CDR3 is CASSNLNYGYTF. The CDR3 nucleotides are TGTGCCAGCAGTAACCTCAACTATGGCTACACCTTC.

For this clonotype: A clone one base away is much larger, so this may be a read error. V and J are TRBV12-3 or TRBV12-4 and TRBJ2-1, with 8 bases aligning to TRBD2. Trimming took 6 bases from V and 12 from J; bases not matched to a gene: 10. CDR3 length equals 13 residues. The CDR3 here is CASRTAGGDGQFF. The CDR3 DNA reads as TGTGCCAGCAGAACGGCCGGGGGGGATGGGCAGTTCTTC.

This chain uses TRBV4-2 with TRBJ1-2; possibly TRBD1 for D (5 bases). Germline V lookup: CDR1 LGHNA, CDR2 YNFKEQ. Trimming removed 0 bases from V and 1 base from J, with 9 bases in between. The CDR3 spans 15 residues. DNA of the CDR3: TGTGCCAGCAGCCAAGATCCGCAGGGTAACTATGGCTACACCTTC. It codes for CASSQDPQGNYGYTF.

Many counts were recorded for this clonotype. The genes are TRBV6-1 and TRBJ2-2; D is unresolved. Germline V gene lookup returns CDR1 MNHNS and CDR2 SASEGT. CDR3 length: 14 residues. V was pared by 6 bases and J by 0 bases, with 8 bases between. CDR3 coding DNA: TGTGCCAGCAGCCAGATGCCGAACACCGGGGAGCTGTTTTTT. Encoded protein: CASSQMPNTGELFF.

This CDR3 is CASSYSRGQNTEAFF. In nucleotides, the CDR3 is TGTGCCAGCAGTTACTCGAGGGGCCAGAACACTGAAGCTTTCTTT. The chain has TRBV6-5 and TRBJ1-1, with TRBD1 as a possible D gene (5 bases). The CDR3 has 15 amino acids. Germline V gives CDR1 MNHEY, CDR2 SVGAGI. V was clipped by 0 bases and J by 1 base, with 9 bases between them.